Following are 11 T cell receptor beta chains from one sample sequenced in a study of cytomegalovirus exposure and HLA in healthy donors. The study ran its PCR with 60 Vbeta and 13 Jbeta primers. This table comes from immunoSEQ multiplex PCR, and its TCRdb copy is limited to in-frame clones, with some not included. The sample contains 80,000 to 130,000 clones, approximately 82% of which appear only once. The sample taken for sequencing was PBMCs. These TCRs come from a young woman in good health and CMV-seronegative.

J is TRBJ2-1 and V is TRBV25-1; 9 bases are shared with TRBD1. The CDR3 is 17 residues long. Germline V gene sequence: CDR1 MGHDK, CDR2 SYGVNS. Germline trimming cut 4 bases from V and 4 bases from J; bases unmatched to any gene: 11. CDR3 loop: CASSANDRDREYNEQFF. DNA of the CDR3: TGTGCCAGCAGTGCCAATGACCGGGACAGGGAGTACAATGAGCAGTTCTTC.

This CDR3 is CASSLWDRDYNEQFF. In DNA form, the CDR3 reads TGTGCCAGCAGCTTGTGGGACAGGGACTACAATGAGCAGTTCTTC. This chain joins TRBV5-6 and TRBJ2-1; 9 nucleotides align to TRBD1. The CDR3 is 15 amino acids. V trimming: 1 base; J trimming: 3 bases; junction bases outside the gene matches: 2. In germline, CDR1 is SGHDT, CDR2 YYEEEE.

The sample holds a few counts of this clone. The chain joins TRBV19 to TRBJ2-3, with D perhaps matching TRBD1 (6 bases). V was pared by 6 bases and J by 1 base, with 11 bases between. The germline gives CDR1 LNHDA, CDR2 SQIVND (reference sequence). CDR3 length: 14 residues. The CDR3, as DNA: TGTGCCAGTAGCCCGGGACATGGCACAGATACGCAGTATTTT. Protein: CASSPGHGTDTQYF.

The chain is built from TRBV9 and TRBJ2-3; 7 bases are a match to TRBD2. V was pared by 1 base and J by 6 bases, with 11 bases of the junction left unmatched. The CDR3 sequence is 16 residues long. Germline-derived CDR1 and CDR2 are SGDLS and YYNGEE. The CDR3 DNA reads TGTGCCAGCAGCGTATTCACTAGCGCCCAGAGGGATACGCAGTATTTT. It codes for CASSVFTSAQRDTQYF.

The chain joins TRBV4-1 to TRBJ1-1, with unresolved D. This CDR3 comprises 15 residues. V was cut by 0 bases and J by 3 bases, with 11 bases left in between. Germline loops: CDR1 MGHRA, CDR2 YSYEKL. CDR3 coding DNA: TGCGCCAGCAGCCAAGATTTTACAGTATACACTGAAGCTTTCTTT. This codes for CASSQDFTVYTEAFF.

The genes are TRBV15 and TRBJ1-5, with a possible D match to TRBD1 (6 bases). The CDR3 contains 16 residues. The ends were cut back, 0 bases at V and 2 bases at J, with 11 bases in the middle. The V gene's germline CDR1 is LNHNV and CDR2 YYDKDF (reference sequence). Here the CDR3 DNA reads TGTGCCACCAGCAGAGAAGGGGGATGGGGCAATCAGCCCCAGCATTTT. Residues: CATSREGGWGNQPQHF.

DNA of the CDR3: TGTGCCAGTTCCACCCCCGCGACAGGCTTCACTGAAGCTTTCTTT. As protein: CASSTPATGFTEAFF. The chain carries TRBV19 and TRBJ1-1, with D maybe TRBD1 (6 bases). The CDR3 is 15 amino acids. The germline V gene encodes CDR1 LNHDA and CDR2 SQIVND (reference sequence). The V and J ends lost 8 bases and 4 bases respectively, with 20 bases between them.

This clone has a single count. This chain connects TRBV11-3 to TRBJ2-3, with 7 positions matching TRBD1. The CDR3 covers 14 residues. Germline V gives CDR1 SGHNT, CDR2 YENEEA. J lost 3 bases, V lost 5 bases, and 5 bases had no gene match. CDR3 region: CASSTRTGTDTQYF. CDR3 coding DNA: TGTGCCAGCAGCACTCGGACAGGTACAGATACGCAGTATTTT. Combining the CDR3 with reference TRBV11-3 and TRBJ2-3 gives the whole variable domain EAGVVQSPRYKIIEKKQPVAFWCNPISGHNTLYWYLQNLGQGPELLIRYENEEAVDDSQLPKDRFSAERLKGVDSTLKIQPAELGDSAVYLCASSTRTGTDTQYFGPGTRLTVL.

V is TRBV4-1 and J is TRBJ2-3, with D possibly TRBD2 on 6 matching bases. The V gene's germline CDR1 is MGHRA and CDR2 YSYEKL. Trimming took off 1 base at V and 3 bases at J, with 14 bases between the two ends. The CDR3 is made up of 16 amino acids. CDR3 bases: TGCGCCAGCAGCCAAGTGGGAACTAGCCGTACAGATACGCAGTATTTT. Translating gives CASSQVGTSRTDTQYF.

The rearrangement uses TRBV28 and TRBJ2-1; D is possibly TRBD2 (7 bases). The germline V gene encodes CDR1 MDHEN and CDR2 SYDVKM. V lost 7 bases and J 1 base, leaving 23 bases between the germline ends. The CDR3 length is 18 residues. CDR3 DNA: TGTGCCAGCACCCTACGACTGACGGGGGGCAATTCCTACAATGAGCAGTTCTTC. Protein sequence: CASTLRLTGGNSYNEQFF.

CDR3: CASSLEPGGLREQYF. DNA for the CDR3: TGTGCCAGCAGCTTAGAGCCGGGGGGCCTGAGGGAGCAGTACTTC. The chain links TRBV7-3 to TRBJ2-7, with D tentatively TRBD2 (7 bases). The ends were cut back, 2 bases at V and 7 bases at J, with 18 bases in the middle. CDR1 is SGHTA and CDR2 is FQGTGA in the germline V gene. This CDR3 comprises 15 residues.